The following is a T cell receptor beta chain sequence with its context. What it recognizes is unknown. The record originates from a study of shared clonotypes between healthy human individuals. Study results and limitations: Limited genetic and exposure-history diversity came from having few donors. In a handful of donors, around 5% of naive CD4 clonotypes appeared in common.

In replicate PCRs of sorted subsets, roughly 200 ng DNA, roughly 27,000 T cell genomes, was used. Profiling relied on immunoSEQ multiplex PCR, and the TCRdb table lists in-frame clones only, not all of them. The sample comprises 2 million to 2.5 million clones, about nine tenths of which are singletons, and 0.37% rests with the top ten. Germline V lookup: CDR1 LGHNA, CDR2 YNFKEQ. The CDR3 is made up of 16 amino acids. With 0 bases removed from V and 7 bases from J, the gap between germline ends came to 17 bases. Material for sequencing was naive CD4+ T cells from PBMCs. The subset denotes: CD45RA+ positively selected. The origin of this receptor is a young man in good health. Some clones in this sample may be carry-over from other donors' samples. The chain joins TRBV4-2 to TRBJ2-3; D perhaps matches TRBD2 (6 bases). CDR3 amino acids: CASSQDGGTTPYTQYF. CDR3 nucleotides: TGTGCCAGCAGCCAAGATGGGGGGACGACCCCATATACGCAGTATTTT.